The present T cell receptor beta chain was sequenced within a study of T-cell reconstitution after alpha-beta-depleted transplantation in children. For TCRbeta, the library was prepared with unique molecular identifiers. TCRdb ran MiXCR on the PCR reads and lists one entry per CDR3 protein. The sample has some 500,000 distinct CDR3 sequences; about 30% are singletons. This CDR3 comprises 17 residues. Trimming pared 5 bases from V and 4 bases from J, leaving 23 bases between. In germline, CDR1 is LNHDA, CDR2 SQIVND (reference sequence). This clonotype was sampled from a human donor who donated a stem cell graft to a child with aplastic anemia. The sequencing here drew on PBMCs from the stem cell graft donor, taken from the stem cell graft. The chain joins TRBV19 to TRBJ1-1; tentatively, D is TRBD1 (5 bases). The DNA for the CDR3 is TGTGCCAGTAGTTCTGGGGGTAAATTCATAACGGGCACTGAAGCTTTCTTT. Translation gives CASSSGGKFITGTEAFF. The variable domain in full, with the rest retrieved from reference TRBV19 and TRBJ1-1, is DGGITQSPKYLFRKEGQNVTLSCEQNLNHDAMYWYRQDPGQGLRLIYYSQIVNDFQKGDIAEGYSVSREKKESFPLTVTSAQKNPTAFYLCASSSGGKFITGTEAFFGQGTRLTVV.